This record looks at one T cell receptor (beta chain) sequence and its context. Its antigen is currently unknown. Germline CDR1 SGDLS, CDR2 YYNGEE. The CDR3 extends over 13 amino acids. Trimming took 4 bases from V and 3 from J; bases not matched to a gene: 3. After isolation, RNA underwent reverse transcription to generate cDNA as the sequencing template. The table came from immunoSEQ multiplex PCR; TCRdb's copy has only in-frame clones and leaves some out. The table shows roughly 150,000 clones, with 45% to 55% occurring only once. The investigators collected lesional scalp punch biopsies and peripheral blood from alopecia areata patients. The data derive from a study of CD8+ T cells in alopecia areata. About the study: Patients in the study were on tofacitinib for 6 to 18 months, then off it for 6 months.

The study's findings and limits: Clonality in lesional scalp, especially alopecia totalis/universalis, exceeded that of normal scalp. Patients shared TCRs less clearly than mice did, possibly for HLA-related reasons.

The source is a human donor with alopecia areata. This chain uses TRBV9 with TRBJ2-7, with 8 bases lining up with TRBD1. Material: CD8+ T cells sorted from blood, obtained at week 0. CDR3 loop: CASSIGTGYEQYF. Here the CDR3 DNA reads TGTGCCAGCAGCATAGGGACAGGCTACGAGCAGTACTTC.